This T cell receptor (beta chain) was obtained from a study of blood T cell repertoires in COVID-19. This CDR3 is built from 15 residues. Between the trimmed V and J ends, which lost 4 bases and 0 bases, there was a span of 12 bases. The germline CDR1 and CDR2 sequences are SNHLY and FYNNEI. Original handling: Nucleated cell number was recorded as an estimate derived from reference gene primer amplification. TCRdb keeps only in-frame clones here, not all; method: immunoSEQ multiplex PCR. That table furnishes V, J and clone size, whereas the DNA furnished D and trimming. The data show hundreds of thousands of clones, 86% seen once.

The chain recombines TRBV2 with TRBJ1-1; TRBD1 might be the D (5 bases). The origin of this receptor is a young woman with active or convalescent COVID-19. The source material was peripheral blood. CDR3 in amino acids: CASSGQGGMNTEAFF. The CDR3 DNA reads TGTGCCAGCAGTGGGCAGGGAGGAATGAACACTGAAGCTTTCTTT.